The 18 T cell receptor beta chains below all came from one sample that was sequenced in a study of Tregs in tolerant kidney transplant recipients. Sequencing was performed with immunoSEQ multiplex PCR; in TCRdb, only in-frame clones are kept and a portion is missing. In all, the sample yields tens of thousands of clones. Sequencing was performed on CD8+ T cells from blood, taken before the transplant. These receptors came from a human donor who received a combined kidney and bone marrow transplant.

As regards this clone: The CDR3 end falls 3 residues outside the read, so it is completed with the germline J gene. This rearrangement joins TRBV2 to TRBJ2-5; D gene uncertain. CDR1 and CDR2 from the germline V gene are SNHLY and FYNNEI. CDR3 length: 14 residues. The ends were cut back, 8 bases at V and 6 bases at J, with 19 bases in the middle. The sequenced CDR3 bases are TGTGCCAGCGAGTACACATTGGCCCGCCAGACC. Translated: CASEYTLARQT. The entire CDR3 protein is CASEYTLARQTQYF.

Remarks on this clone: The sequenced fragment ends 3 residues before the CDR3 boundary, so the rest is inferred from the germline J gene. The rearrangement joins TRBV10-3 to TRBJ1-5, with 9 bases that match TRBD1. This CDR3 has 14 residues. Trimming removed 6 bases from V and 2 bases from J; junction bases left unmatched: 2. From germline, CDR1 is ENHRY and CDR2 SYGVKD. The CDR3 DNA, read in part, is TGTGCCATCAGCAGGGACAGGGGCAATCAGCCC. Protein product: CAISRDRGNQP. The whole CDR3 reads CAISRDRGNQPQHF.

Worth noting for this clone: The CDR3 end lies 3 residues beyond the end of the read and is filled in from the germline J gene. The chain couples TRBV29-1 to TRBJ2-7, with D possibly TRBD2 on 6 matching bases. The CDR3 runs to 12 residues. Germline V gene data show CDR1 as SQVTM and CDR2 as ANQGSEA. With 2 bases removed from V and 3 bases from J, the gap between germline ends came to 8 bases. Partial CDR3 DNA: TGCAGCGTTGAAACGGGGGACTACGAG. Protein sequence: CSVETGDYE. The whole CDR3 sequence reads CSVETGDYEQYF.

A note on this clone: The read finishes 3 residues shy of the CDR3 end, and the germline J gene is used to complete it. This chain connects TRBV7-2 to TRBJ1-4; 9 bases are a match to TRBD1. Germline CDR1 SGHTA, CDR2 FQGNSA. After removal of 6 bases from V and 5 bases from J, the junction contained 4 bases not matched to a gene. This CDR3 is 14 amino acids long. The CDR3 here is CASRDGTGNEKLFF. The sequenced CDR3 bases are TGTGCCAGCAGGGACGGGACAGGGAATGAAAAA.

Of note for this clone: The CDR3 end lies 3 residues beyond the end of the read and is filled in from the germline J gene. This chain links TRBV5-6 with TRBJ1-1, with 8 bases matching TRBD1. CDR1 SGHDT and CDR2 YYEEEE come from the germline V gene. Losses at the gene ends were 1 base for V and 5 bases for J; bases not matched to a gene: 7. The CDR3 length is 15 residues. This CDR3 is CASSLTPQGATEAFF. The DNA read from the CDR3 is TGTGCCAGCAGCTTGACCCCCCAGGGGGCGACTGAA. Filled out from reference TRBV5-6 and TRBJ1-1, the complete variable domain reads DAGVTQSPTHLIKTRGQQVTLRCSPKSGHDTVSWYQQALGQGPQFIFQYYEEEERQRGNFPDRFSGHQFPNYSSELNVNALLLGDSALYLCASSLTPQGATEAFFGQGTRLTVV.

A note on this clone: The read ends 3 residues shy of where the CDR3 ends; the end is completed using the germline J gene. The chain links TRBV10-3 to TRBJ2-1; D uncertain. CDR1 and CDR2 from the germline V gene are ENHRY and SYGVKD. This CDR3 has 13 amino acids. V was trimmed by 3 bases and J by 8 bases, leaving 11 bases between them. The sequenced part of the CDR3 DNA is TGTGCCATCAGTGATTCAGGTGTTGATGAG. Its translation is CAISDSGVDE. In full, the CDR3 is CAISDSGVDEQFF.

About this clone itself: The observed sequence ends 3 residues before the CDR3 terminus, with the missing tail filled in from the germline J gene. The rearrangement joins TRBV20-1 to TRBJ1-1; D gene ambiguous. The CDR3 is 16 amino acids. Trimming pared 5 bases from V and 0 bases from J, leaving 19 bases between. CDR1 and CDR2 from the germline V gene are DFQATT and SNEGSKA (reference sequence). CDR3: CSAPSIYRSVNTEAFF. The CDR3 bases that were read are TGCAGTGCTCCCTCGATATACCGTAGCGTGAACACTGAA.

Comments on this clone: The observed sequence ends 3 residues before the CDR3 terminus, with the missing tail filled in from the germline J gene. This chain joins TRBV6-7 and TRBJ1-4; possible D gene TRBD1, 6 bases. TRBV6-7 is known as an ORF, though its function is uncertain. V was clipped by 9 bases and J by 7 bases, with 18 bases between them. CDR3 size: 14 residues. The sequenced CDR3 bases are TGTGCCAGTGAGGGGGGGGTTTGGGGTGAAAAA. Its protein product is CASEGGVWGEK. From start to end, the CDR3 is CASEGGVWGEKLFF.

Remarks on this clone: The read finishes 3 residues shy of the CDR3 end, and the germline J gene is used to complete it. The chain joins TRBV19 to TRBJ2-1; no reliable D call. CDR1 is LNHDA, CDR2 SQIVND, per germline (reference sequence). Deletions cut 7 bases from V and 4 bases from J, with 11 bases between. CDR3 length equals 13 residues. CDR3 DNA, as far as it was read: TGTGCCAGTACCTCGGTACCGTACAATGAG. It is translated as CASTSVPYNE. The CDR3, in full, reads CASTSVPYNEQFF.

Turning to this clone: The read ends 3 residues shy of where the CDR3 ends; the end is completed using the germline J gene. This sequence joins TRBV6-2 or TRBV6-3 and TRBJ1-5, with D possibly TRBD1 on 5 matching bases. V gave up 2 bases and J gave up 4 bases, with 9 bases separating them. The CDR3 extends over 14 amino acids. Germline CDR1 reads MNHEY; CDR2 reads SVGEGT. The DNA read from the CDR3 is TGTGCCAGCAGTTACGGGGCAGAGAATCAGCCC. Protein product: CASSYGAENQP. The complete CDR3 sequence is CASSYGAENQPQHF.

Worth noting for this clone: The read ends 3 residues early relative to the CDR3; the germline J gene fills the gap. The gene calls are TRBV20-1 and TRBJ2-3, with 7 bases that match TRBD2. CDR1 DFQATT and CDR2 SNEGSKA come from the germline V gene (reference sequence). The J segment lost 5 bases and the V segment lost 5 bases, leaving 4 bases of the junction unmatched. This CDR3 region has 12 residues. The covered CDR3 bases are TGCAGTGCTCCCATAGCGGGAGATACG. Translating gives CSAPIAGDT. The entire CDR3 protein reads CSAPIAGDTQYF.

As to this clone: The read ends 3 residues shy of where the CDR3 ends; the end is completed using the germline J gene. The rearrangement links TRBV19 to TRBJ2-1, with 7 bases identical to TRBD1. Germline V CDR1 and CDR2: LNHDA, SQIVND (reference sequence). This CDR3 comprises 18 residues. V was clipped by 0 bases and J by 4 bases; unmatched bases: 12. The CDR3 bases that were read are TGTGCCAGTAGTATAGAACCTCCGGGACAGATTTTTTACAATGAG. Its translation: CASSIEPPGQIFYNE. The full-length CDR3 reads as CASSIEPPGQIFYNEQFF.

A word on this clone: The CDR3 is cut off 3 residues early in the read; its end comes from the germline J gene. The chain combines TRBV7-9 with TRBJ1-1; TRBD1 might be the D (5 bases). The V end lost 1 base, the J end lost 4 bases, and 13 bases lay between the germline ends. This CDR3 spans 15 amino acids. CDR1 SEHNR and CDR2 FQNEAQ come from the germline V gene (reference sequence). Incomplete CDR3 DNA: TGTGCCAGCAGCTTAGGGGGCTGGTTGGGCACTGAA. As protein: CASSLGGWLGTE. The whole CDR3 protein reads CASSLGGWLGTEAFF.

In regard to this clone: The read terminates 3 residues before the CDR3 end, so the remaining end is supplied by the germline J gene. The J gene is TRBJ2-3, the V gene TRBV6-2 or TRBV6-3; 12 bases are shared with TRBD2. This CDR3 is 17 amino acids long. The V segment lost 6 bases and the J segment 0 bases; nucleotides outside the gene matches: 7. Germline CDR1 reads MNHEY; CDR2 reads SVGEGT. The DNA read from the CDR3 is TGTGCCAGCAGAACGACTAGCGGGAGCCTAAGCACAGATACG. This codes for CASRTTSGSLSTDT. The whole CDR3 reads CASRTTSGSLSTDTQYF.

Comment on this clone: The read halts 3 residues ahead of the CDR3 end, with the missing end drawn from the germline J gene. The same CDR3 arises from other DNA sequences in this sample as well. The gene calls are TRBV7-2 and TRBJ2-7, with TRBD2 identical over 9 bases. CDR3 size: 15 residues. The trim removed 0 bases at V and 4 bases at J, leaving 4 bases unmatched. Germline V gives CDR1 SGHTA, CDR2 FQGNSA. CDR3 DNA (partial): TGTGCCAGCAGCTTAGCACTAGCGGGCGGTTACGAG. It yields the protein CASSLALAGGYE. In full, the CDR3 is CASSLALAGGYEQYF. Using reference TRBV7-2 and TRBJ2-7 for the parts outside the CDR3, the full variable domain is GAGVSQSPSNKVTEKGKDVELRCDPISGHTALYWYRQSLGQGLEFLIYFQGNSAPDKSGLPSDRFSAERTGGSVSTLTIQRTQQEDSAVYLCASSLALAGGYEQYFGPGTRLTVT.

Turning to this clone: Read coverage stops 3 residues before the CDR3 terminus; the germline J gene supplies the remainder. This chain joins TRBV7-9 and TRBJ1-2; a weak D match, TRBD1 (5 bases). This CDR3 has 12 residues. Germline loops: CDR1 SEHNR, CDR2 FQNEAQ (reference sequence). The DNA read from the CDR3 is TGTGCCAGCAGCTTGGGGCTGGAGGGC. Its protein is CASSLGLEG. The CDR3 as a whole reads CASSLGLEGYTF.

Worth noting for this clone: The CDR3 extends 3 residues past the end of the read, so its final part is completed from the germline J gene. The chain is built from TRBV19 and TRBJ1-1; TRBD1 matches 7 bases. The CDR3 has 14 amino acids. After removal of 7 bases from V and 1 base from J, the junction contained 6 bases not matched to a gene. Germline values: CDR1 LNHDA, CDR2 SQIVND (reference sequence). The CDR3 bases that were read are TGTGCCAGTACCTCCGGGACAGAGAACACTGAA. It specifies CASTSGTENTE. From start to end, the CDR3 is CASTSGTENTEAFF.

Notes on this clone: The read ends 3 residues shy of where the CDR3 ends; the end is completed using the germline J gene. This chain links TRBV18 with TRBJ2-7; 7 nucleotides agree with TRBD1. J lost 5 bases, V lost 0 bases, and 4 bases had no gene match. The CDR3 consists of 14 residues. Germline CDR1 reads KGHSH; CDR2 reads LQKENI. The DNA read from the CDR3 is TGTGCCAGCTCACCACCAGACAGGGTGGACGAG. This translates into CASSPPDRVDE. The complete CDR3 reads CASSPPDRVDEQYF.